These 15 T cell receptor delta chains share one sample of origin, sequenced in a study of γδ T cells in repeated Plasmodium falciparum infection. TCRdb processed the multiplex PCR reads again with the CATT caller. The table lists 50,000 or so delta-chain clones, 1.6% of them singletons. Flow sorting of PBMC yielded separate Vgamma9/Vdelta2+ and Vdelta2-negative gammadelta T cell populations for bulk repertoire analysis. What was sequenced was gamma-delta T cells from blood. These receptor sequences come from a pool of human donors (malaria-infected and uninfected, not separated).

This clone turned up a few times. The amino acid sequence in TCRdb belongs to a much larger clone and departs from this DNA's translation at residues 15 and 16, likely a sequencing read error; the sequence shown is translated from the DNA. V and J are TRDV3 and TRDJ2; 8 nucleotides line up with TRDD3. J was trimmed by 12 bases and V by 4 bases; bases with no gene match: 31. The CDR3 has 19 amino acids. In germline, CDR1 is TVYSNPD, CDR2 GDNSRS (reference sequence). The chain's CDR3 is CASPEPTTQYWGSTEKLFF. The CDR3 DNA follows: TGTGCCTCCCCCGAGCCGACTACTCAATACTGGGGGTCGACAGAAAAACTCTTCTTT.

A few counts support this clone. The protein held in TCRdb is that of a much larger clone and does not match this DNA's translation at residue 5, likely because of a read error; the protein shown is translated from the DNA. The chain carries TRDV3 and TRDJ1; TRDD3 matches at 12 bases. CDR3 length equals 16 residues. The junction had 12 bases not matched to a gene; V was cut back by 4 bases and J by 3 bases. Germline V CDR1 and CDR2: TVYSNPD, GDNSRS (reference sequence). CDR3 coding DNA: TGTGCCTCGGGGACATACTGGGGGATACAACCCGATAAACTCATCTTT. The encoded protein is CASGTYWGIQPDKLIF. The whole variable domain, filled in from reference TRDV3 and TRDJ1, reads CDKVTQSSPDQTVASGSEVVLLCTYDTVYSNPDLFWYRIRPDYSFQFVFYGDNSRSEGADFTQGRFSVKHILTQKAFHLVISPVRTEDSATYYCASGTYWGIQPDKLIFGKGTRVTVEP.

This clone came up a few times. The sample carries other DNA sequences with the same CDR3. In DNA form, the CDR3 reads TGTGCCTTCACGAGTTTCTCGGGGGATACGCGGGATAAACTCATCTTT. Translation gives CAFTSFSGDTRDKLIF. This chain links TRDV3 with TRDJ1; 10 positions match TRDD3. Matching the DNA to germline supplied the J gene, which TCRdb does not give. The CDR3 is 16 residues long. Trimming cost V 3 bases and J 5 bases; bases outside gene matches: 15. Germline V gene data show CDR1 as TVYSNPD and CDR2 as GDNSRS (reference sequence).

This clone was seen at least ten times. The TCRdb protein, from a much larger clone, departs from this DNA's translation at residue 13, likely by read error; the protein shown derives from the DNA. In DNA, the CDR3 is TGTGCTCTTGGGGAAGAAGGGAGGGGGATACCTTTCGTGGATAAACTCATCTTT. Amino acids: CALGEEGRGIPFVDKLIF. The rearrangement uses TRDV1 and TRDJ1; 9 bases map to TRDD3. With 2 bases clipped from V and 5 bases from J, the junction kept 15 bases outside the gene matches. Germline V lookup: CDR1 TSWWSYY, CDR2 QGS. The CDR3 loop spans 18 amino acids.

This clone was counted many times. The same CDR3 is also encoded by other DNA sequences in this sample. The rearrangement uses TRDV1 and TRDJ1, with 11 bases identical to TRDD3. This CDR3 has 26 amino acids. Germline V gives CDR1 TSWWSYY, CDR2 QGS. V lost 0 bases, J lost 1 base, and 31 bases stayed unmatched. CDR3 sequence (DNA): TGTGCTCTTGGGGAACTGGTCCCAATCCTTCTCTTACTGGGGGATAATGAGGGTGCGGGCACCGATAAACTCATCTTT. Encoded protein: CALGELVPILLLLGDNEGAGTDKLIF.

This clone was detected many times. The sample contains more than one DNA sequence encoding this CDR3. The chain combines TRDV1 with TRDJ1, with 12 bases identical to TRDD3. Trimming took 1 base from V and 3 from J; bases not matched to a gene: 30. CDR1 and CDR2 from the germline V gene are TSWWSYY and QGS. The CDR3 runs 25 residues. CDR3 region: CALGEPHTRPSTKFNWGIHSDKLIF. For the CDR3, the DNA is TGTGCTCTTGGGGAACCCCATACCAGGCCTTCTACCAAGTTTAACTGGGGGATACACTCCGATAAACTCATCTTT.

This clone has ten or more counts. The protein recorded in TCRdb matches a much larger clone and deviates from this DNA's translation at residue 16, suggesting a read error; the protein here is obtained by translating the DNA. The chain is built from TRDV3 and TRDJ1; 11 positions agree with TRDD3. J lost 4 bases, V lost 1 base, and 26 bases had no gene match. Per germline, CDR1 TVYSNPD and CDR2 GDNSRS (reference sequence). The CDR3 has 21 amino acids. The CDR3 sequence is CAFTPLNGMGDTRDGVDKLIF. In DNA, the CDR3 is TGTGCCTTTACTCCTCTCAATGGGATGGGGGATACGCGGGACGGTGTCGATAAACTCATCTTT.

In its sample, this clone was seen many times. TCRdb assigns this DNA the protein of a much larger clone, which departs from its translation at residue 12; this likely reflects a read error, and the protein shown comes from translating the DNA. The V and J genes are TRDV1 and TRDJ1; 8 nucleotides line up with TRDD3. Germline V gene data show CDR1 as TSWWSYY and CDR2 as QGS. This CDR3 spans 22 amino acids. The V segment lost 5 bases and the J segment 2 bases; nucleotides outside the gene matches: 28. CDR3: CALGLPLGRSTEGYGTTDKLIF. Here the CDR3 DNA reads TGTGCTCTTGGGCTCCCATTAGGCCGTAGTACTGAGGGATACGGTACTACCGATAAACTCATCTTT.

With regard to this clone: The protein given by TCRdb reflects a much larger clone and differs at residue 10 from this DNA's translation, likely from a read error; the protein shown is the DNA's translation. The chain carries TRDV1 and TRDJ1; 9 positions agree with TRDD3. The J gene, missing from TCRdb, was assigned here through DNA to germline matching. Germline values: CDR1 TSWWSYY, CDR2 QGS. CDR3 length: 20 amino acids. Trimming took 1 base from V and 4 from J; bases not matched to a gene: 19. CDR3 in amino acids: CALGEPLRWCWGMRNDKLIF. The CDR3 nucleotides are TGTGCTCTTGGGGAACCACTTCGATGGTGCTGGGGGATGCGGAACGATAAACTCATCTTT.

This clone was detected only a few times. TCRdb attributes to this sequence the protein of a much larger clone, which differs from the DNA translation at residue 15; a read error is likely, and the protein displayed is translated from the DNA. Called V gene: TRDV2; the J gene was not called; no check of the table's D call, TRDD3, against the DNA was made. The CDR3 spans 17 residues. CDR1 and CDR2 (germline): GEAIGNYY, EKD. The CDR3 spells CACGLGDIFGSADKPIF. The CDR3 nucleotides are TGTGCCTGCGGACTGGGGGATATTTTTGGGTCCGCCGATAAACCCATCTTT.

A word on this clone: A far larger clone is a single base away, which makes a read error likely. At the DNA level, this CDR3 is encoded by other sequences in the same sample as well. DNA of the CDR3: TGTGCCTGTGACCCGGCCCCCTTTAAATACACAGATAAACTCATCTTT. It codes for CACDPAPFKYTDKLIF. The chain has TRDV2 and TRDJ1, with D possibly being TRDD1 (5 bases). Because TCRdb records no J gene, it was assigned here through a match of the DNA to germline. This CDR3 comprises 16 residues. Germline V gives CDR1 GEAIGNYY, CDR2 EKD.

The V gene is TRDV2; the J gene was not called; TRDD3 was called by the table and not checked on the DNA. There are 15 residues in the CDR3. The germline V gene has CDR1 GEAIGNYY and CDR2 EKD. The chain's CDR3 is CACDSVGGSTDKPIF. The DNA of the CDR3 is TGTGCCTGTGACTCCGTGGGGGGCTCAACCGATAAACCCATCTTT.

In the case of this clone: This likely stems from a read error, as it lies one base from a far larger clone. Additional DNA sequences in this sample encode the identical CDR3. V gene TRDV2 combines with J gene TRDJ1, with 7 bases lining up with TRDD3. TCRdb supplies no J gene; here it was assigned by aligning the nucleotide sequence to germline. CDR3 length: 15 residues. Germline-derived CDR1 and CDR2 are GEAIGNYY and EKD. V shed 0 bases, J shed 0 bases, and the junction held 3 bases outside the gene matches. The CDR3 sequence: CACDTVGGYTDKLIF. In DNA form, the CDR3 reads TGTGCCTGTGACACCGTGGGGGGATACACCGATAAACTCATCTTT.

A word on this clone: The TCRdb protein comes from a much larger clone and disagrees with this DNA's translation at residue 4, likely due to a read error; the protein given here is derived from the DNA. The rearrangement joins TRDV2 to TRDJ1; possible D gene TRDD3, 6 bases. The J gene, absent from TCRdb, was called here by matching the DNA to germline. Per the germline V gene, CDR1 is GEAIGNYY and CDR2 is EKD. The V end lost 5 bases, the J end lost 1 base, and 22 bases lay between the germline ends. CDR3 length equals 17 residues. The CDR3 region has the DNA TGTGCCTGTGGCCCCACCGGGGGGAGGCCCTCCACCGATAAACTCATCTTT. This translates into CACGPTGGRPSTDKLIF.

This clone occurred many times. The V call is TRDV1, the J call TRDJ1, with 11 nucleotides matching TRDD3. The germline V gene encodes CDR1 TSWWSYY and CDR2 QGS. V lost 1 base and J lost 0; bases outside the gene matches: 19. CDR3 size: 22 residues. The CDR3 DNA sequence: TGTGCTCTTGGGGAACCCCGTACCGACTGGGGGATATCCCCAGGGTACACCGATAAACTCATCTTT. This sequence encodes CALGEPRTDWGISPGYTDKLIF.